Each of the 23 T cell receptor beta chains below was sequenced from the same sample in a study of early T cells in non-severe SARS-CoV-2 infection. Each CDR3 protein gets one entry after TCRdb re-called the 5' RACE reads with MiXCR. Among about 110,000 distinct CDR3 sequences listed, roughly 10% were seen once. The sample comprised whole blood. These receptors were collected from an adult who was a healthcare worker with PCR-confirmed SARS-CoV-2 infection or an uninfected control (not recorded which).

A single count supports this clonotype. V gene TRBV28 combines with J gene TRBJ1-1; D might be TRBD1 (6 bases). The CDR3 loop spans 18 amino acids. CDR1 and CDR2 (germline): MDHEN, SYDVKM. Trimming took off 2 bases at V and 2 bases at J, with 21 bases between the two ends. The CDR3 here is CASSLRQGFWIGNTEAFF. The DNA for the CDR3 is TGTGCCAGCAGTTTAAGGCAGGGGTTCTGGATTGGTAACACTGAAGCTTTCTTT.

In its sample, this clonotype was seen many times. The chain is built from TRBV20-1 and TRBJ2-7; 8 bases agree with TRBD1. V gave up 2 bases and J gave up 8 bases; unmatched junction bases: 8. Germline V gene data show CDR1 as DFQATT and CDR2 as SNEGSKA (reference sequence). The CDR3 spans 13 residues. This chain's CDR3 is CSARIAGGDKQYF. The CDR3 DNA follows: TGCAGTGCTAGAATCGCAGGGGGCGATAAGCAGTACTTC.

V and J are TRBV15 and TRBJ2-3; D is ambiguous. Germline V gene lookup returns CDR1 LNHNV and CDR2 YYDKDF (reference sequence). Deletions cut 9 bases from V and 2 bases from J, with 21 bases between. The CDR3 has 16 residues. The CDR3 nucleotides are TGTGCCACGTCCCTCGGAGTTCAGTACCACACAGATACGCAGTATTTT. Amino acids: CATSLGVQYHTDTQYF. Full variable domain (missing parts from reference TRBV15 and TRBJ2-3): DAMVIQNPRYQVTQFGKPVTLSCSQTLNHNVMYWYQQKSSQAPKLLFHYYDKDFNNEADTPDNFQSRRPNTSFCFLDIRSPGLGDTAMYLCATSLGVQYHTDTQYFGPGTRLTVL.

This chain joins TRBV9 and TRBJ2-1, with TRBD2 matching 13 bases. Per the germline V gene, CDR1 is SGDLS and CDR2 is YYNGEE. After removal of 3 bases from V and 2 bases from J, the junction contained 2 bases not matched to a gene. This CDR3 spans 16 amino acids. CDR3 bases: TGTGCCAGCAGCGGGGGACTAGCGGGGCCCTACAATGAGCAGTTCTTC. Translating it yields CASSGGLAGPYNEQFF.

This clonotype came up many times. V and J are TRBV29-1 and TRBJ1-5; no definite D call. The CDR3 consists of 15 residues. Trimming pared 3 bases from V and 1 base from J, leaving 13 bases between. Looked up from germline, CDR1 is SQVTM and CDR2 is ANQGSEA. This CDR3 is CSVDGGVRSNQPQHF. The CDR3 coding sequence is TGCAGCGTTGATGGCGGGGTTCGGAGCAATCAGCCCCAGCATTTT. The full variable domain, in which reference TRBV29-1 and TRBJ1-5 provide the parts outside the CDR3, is SAVISQKPSRDICQRGTSLTIQCQVDSQVTMMFWYRQQPGQSLTLIATANQGSEATYESGFVIDKFPISRPNLTFSTLTVSNMSPEDSSIYLCSVDGGVRSNQPQHFGDGTRLSIL.

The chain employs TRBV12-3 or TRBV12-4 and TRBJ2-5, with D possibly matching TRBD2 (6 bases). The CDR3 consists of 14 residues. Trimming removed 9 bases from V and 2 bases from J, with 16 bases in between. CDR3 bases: TGTGCCAGTAGAGACGAGCGGGCTCAAGAGACCCAGTACTTC. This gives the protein CASRDERAQETQYF.

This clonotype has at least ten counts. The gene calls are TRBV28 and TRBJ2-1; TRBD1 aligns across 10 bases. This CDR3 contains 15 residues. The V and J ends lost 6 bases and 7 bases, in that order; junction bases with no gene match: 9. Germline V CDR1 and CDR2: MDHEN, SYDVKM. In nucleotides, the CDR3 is TGTGCCAGCAGCCTGACAGGGGGCTTGGGGAATGAGCAGTTCTTC. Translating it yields CASSLTGGLGNEQFF.

The CDR3: CASTSSGGAYEQYF. CDR3 nucleotides: TGCGCCAGCACCTCCTCCGGCGGGGCCTACGAGCAGTACTTC. The chain uses TRBV5-1 and TRBJ2-7; TRBD2 is a possible D gene (6 bases). Germline-derived CDR1 and CDR2 are SGHRS and YFSETQ. Trimming stripped 6 bases from V and 2 bases from J, with 15 bases between. The CDR3 loop spans 14 amino acids.

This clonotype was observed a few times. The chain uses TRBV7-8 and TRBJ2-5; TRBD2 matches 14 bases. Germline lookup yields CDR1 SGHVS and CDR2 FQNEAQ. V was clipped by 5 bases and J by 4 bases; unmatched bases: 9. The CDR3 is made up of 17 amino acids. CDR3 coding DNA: TGTGCCAGCAGCCCAAGGACTAGCGGGAGGAGGGGAGAGACCCAGTACTTC. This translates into CASSPRTSGRRGETQYF.

CDR3 DNA: TGTGCCAGCAGCTCAGGGTTGACTACTGAAGCTTTCTTT. It codes for CASSSGLTTEAFF. The chain carries TRBV7-2 and TRBJ1-1, with D possibly being TRBD1 (5 bases). V lost 4 bases and J 5 bases, leaving 11 bases between the germline ends. Germline values: CDR1 SGHTA, CDR2 FQGNSA. The length of the CDR3 is 13 residues.

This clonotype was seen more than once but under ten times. The CDR3: CASTSGASGDYEQYF. The CDR3, as DNA: TGTGCCAGTACCTCAGGGGCTAGCGGGGACTACGAGCAGTACTTC. The chain combines TRBV19 with TRBJ2-7; 9 bases match TRBD2. The germline CDR1 and CDR2 sequences are LNHDA and SQIVND (reference sequence). J was trimmed by 3 bases and V by 7 bases; bases with no gene match: 10. This CDR3 has 15 residues. The full variable domain, its missing parts supplied by reference TRBV19 and TRBJ2-7, is DGGITQSPKYLFRKEGQNVTLSCEQNLNHDAMYWYRQDPGQGLRLIYYSQIVNDFQKGDIAEGYSVSREKKESFPLTVTSAQKNPTAFYLCASTSGASGDYEQYFGPGTRLTVT.

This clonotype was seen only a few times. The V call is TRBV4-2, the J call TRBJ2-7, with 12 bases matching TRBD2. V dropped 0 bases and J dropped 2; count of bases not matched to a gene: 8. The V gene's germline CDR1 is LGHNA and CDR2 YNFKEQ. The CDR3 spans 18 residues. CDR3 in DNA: TGTGCCAGCAGCCAAGACGGTCCCCTAGCGGGAGGGGCCTACGAGCAGTACTTC. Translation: CASSQDGPLAGGAYEQYF.

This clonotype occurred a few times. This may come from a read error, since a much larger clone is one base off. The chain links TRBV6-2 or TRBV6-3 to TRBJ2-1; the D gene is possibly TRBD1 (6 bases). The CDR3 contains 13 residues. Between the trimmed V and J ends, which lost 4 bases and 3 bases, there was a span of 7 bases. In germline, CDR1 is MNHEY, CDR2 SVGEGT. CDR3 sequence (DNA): TGTGCCAGCAGTTGGGACAACTACAATGAGCAGTTCTTC. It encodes CASSWDNYNEQFF.

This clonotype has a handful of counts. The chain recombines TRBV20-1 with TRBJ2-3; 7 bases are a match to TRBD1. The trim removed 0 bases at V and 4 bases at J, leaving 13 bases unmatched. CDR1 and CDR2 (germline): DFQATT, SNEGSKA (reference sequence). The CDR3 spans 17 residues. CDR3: CSARDRQGVMGSDTQYF. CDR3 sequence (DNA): TGCAGTGCTAGAGATCGCCAGGGGGTAATGGGGTCAGATACGCAGTATTTT.

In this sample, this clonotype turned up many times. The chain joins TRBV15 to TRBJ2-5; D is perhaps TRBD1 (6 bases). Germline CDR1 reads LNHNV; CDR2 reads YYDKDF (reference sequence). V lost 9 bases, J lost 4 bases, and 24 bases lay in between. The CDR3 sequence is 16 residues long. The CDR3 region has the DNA TGTGCCACGACCAAAGGGAAACAGGGAAATCGAGAGACCCAGTACTTC. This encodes CATTKGKQGNRETQYF.

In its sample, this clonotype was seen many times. CDR3 DNA: TGCAGTGCCTACCGGGCTAGCGCTGTACAAGAGACCCAGTACTTC. Its protein is CSAYRASAVQETQYF. The rearrangement uses TRBV20-1 and TRBJ2-5; tentative D call: TRBD2 (6 bases). This CDR3 has 15 amino acids. Germline lookup yields CDR1 DFQATT and CDR2 SNEGSKA (reference sequence). Trimming took 6 bases from V and 2 from J, leaving 19 bases between them.

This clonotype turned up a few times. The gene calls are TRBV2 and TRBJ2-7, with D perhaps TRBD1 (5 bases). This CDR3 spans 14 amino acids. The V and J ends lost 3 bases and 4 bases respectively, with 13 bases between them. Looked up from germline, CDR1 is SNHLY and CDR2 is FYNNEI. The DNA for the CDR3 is TGTGCCAGCAGTGATCAGGGATCGAGATACGAGCAGTACTTC. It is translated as CASSDQGSRYEQYF. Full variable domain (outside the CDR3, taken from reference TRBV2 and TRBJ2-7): EPEVTQTPSHQVTQMGQEVILRCVPISNHLYFYWYRQILGQKVEFLVSFYNNEISEKSEIFDDQFSVERPDGSNFTLKIRSTKLEDSAMYFCASSDQGSRYEQYFGPGTRLTVT.

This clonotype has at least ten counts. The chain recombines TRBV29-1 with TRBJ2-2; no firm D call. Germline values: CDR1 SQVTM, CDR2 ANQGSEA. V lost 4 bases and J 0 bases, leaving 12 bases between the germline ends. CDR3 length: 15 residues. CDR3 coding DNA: TGCAGCGTTGTTCCAGGTTCTACGAACACCGGGGAGCTGTTTTTT. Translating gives CSVVPGSTNTGELFF.

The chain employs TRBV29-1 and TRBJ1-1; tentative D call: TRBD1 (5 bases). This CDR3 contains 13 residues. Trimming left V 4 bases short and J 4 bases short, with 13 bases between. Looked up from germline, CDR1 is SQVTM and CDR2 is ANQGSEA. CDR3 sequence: CSVGQGLGTEAFF. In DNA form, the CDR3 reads TGCAGCGTTGGGCAGGGTTTGGGCACTGAAGCTTTCTTT.

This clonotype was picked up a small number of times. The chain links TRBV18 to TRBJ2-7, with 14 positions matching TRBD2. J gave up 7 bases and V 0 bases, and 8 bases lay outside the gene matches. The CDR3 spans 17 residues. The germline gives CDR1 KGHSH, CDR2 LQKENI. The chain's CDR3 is CASSPPNRLAGGREQYF. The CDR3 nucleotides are TGTGCCAGCTCACCACCTAACCGACTAGCGGGAGGGCGGGAGCAGTACTTC.

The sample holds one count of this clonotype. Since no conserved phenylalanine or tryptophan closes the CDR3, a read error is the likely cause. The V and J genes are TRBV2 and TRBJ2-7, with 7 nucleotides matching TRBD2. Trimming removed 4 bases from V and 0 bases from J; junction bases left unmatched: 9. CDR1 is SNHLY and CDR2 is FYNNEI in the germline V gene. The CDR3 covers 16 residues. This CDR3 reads CASSAPAGVVSYEQYY. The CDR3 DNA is TGTGCCAGCAGTGCCCCTGCGGGAGTCGTCTCCTACGAGCAGTACTAC.

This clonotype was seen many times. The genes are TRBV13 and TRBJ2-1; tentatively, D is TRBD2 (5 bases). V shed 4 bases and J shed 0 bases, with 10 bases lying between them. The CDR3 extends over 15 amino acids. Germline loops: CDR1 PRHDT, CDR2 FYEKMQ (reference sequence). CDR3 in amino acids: CASSSSGSSYNEQFF. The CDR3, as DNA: TGTGCCAGCAGCTCCAGCGGTAGCTCCTACAATGAGCAGTTCTTC.

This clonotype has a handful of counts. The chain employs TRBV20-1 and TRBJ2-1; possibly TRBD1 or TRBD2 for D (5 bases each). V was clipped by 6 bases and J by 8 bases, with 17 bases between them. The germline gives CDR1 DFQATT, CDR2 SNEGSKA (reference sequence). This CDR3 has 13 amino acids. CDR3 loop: CSAVLTGRHEQFF. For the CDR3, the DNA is TGCAGTGCCGTCCTGACGGGGCGCCATGAGCAGTTCTTC.